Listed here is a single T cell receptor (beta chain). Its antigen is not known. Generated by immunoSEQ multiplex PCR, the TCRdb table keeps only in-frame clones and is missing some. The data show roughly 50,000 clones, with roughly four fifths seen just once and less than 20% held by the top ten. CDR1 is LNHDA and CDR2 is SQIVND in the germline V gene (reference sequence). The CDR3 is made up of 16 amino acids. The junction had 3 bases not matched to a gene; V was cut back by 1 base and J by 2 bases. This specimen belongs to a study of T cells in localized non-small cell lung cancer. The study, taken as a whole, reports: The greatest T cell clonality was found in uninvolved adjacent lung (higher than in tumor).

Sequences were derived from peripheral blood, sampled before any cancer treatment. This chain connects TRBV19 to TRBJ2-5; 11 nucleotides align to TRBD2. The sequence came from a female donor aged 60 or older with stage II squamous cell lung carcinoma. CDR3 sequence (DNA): TGTGCCAGTAGTATAGGGTTAGCGGGGGGGCAAGAGACCCAGTACTTC. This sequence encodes CASSIGLAGGQETQYF.